This TCR beta chain was documented in a study of T cell responses to AZD1222 COVID-19 vaccine. Study-wide results and caveats: Receipt of two AZD1222 doses was followed by a rise in Spike-specific TCR breadth and depth.

This clone has a handful of counts. Its target is not known. The repertoire was sequenced with immunoSEQ multiplex PCR; TCRdb's copy has only in-frame clones and lacks some. Here the sample spans 75,000 to 95,000 clones, more than 85% being singletons. Losses at the gene ends were 4 bases for V and 4 bases for J; bases not matched to a gene: 5. The CDR3 extends over 15 amino acids. Germline CDR1 and CDR2: MGHDK and SYGVNS. The sequence was collected from an adult who received the AZD1222 COVID-19 vaccine. The chain links TRBV25-1 to TRBJ2-1, with TRBD1 matching 9 bases. Here the sequenced sample was peripheral blood, taken 28 days after the second AZD1222 dose. The CDR3 DNA reads TGTGCCAGCAGTGCCGGGACAGGGACTTACAATGAGCAGTTCTTC. Translation gives CASSAGTGTYNEQFF.